This T cell receptor (beta chain) was observed in a study of tissue T cells after allogeneic stem cell transplantation. Study conclusions and caveats: Blood and spleen captured only part of the tissue TCR repertoire. Within patients, tissue anatomy strongly shaped TCR repertoire composition. Which tissue TCRs were alloreactive or antigen-specific was not determined. Some clones might be persisting host cells.

CDR3 sequences, V/J genes, frequencies and template counts came from survey-depth TCRbeta sequencing. The repertoire was sequenced with immunoSEQ multiplex PCR; TCRdb's copy has only in-frame clones and lacks some. Among more than 20,000 clones listed, 72% were seen once. The length of the CDR3 is 17 residues. Germline CDR1 reads NNHDY; CDR2 reads SYVADS. V shed 0 bases and J shed 1 base, with 15 bases lying between them. This clone was detected a few times. Its antigen remains unidentified. The listed genes are named as in mouse. The CDR3 end is not reached by the read, which stops 1 residue before it; the germline J gene fills it in.

The chain combines TRBV13-3 with TRBJ2-3; no definite D call. Material: spleen. The receptor was isolated from a female BALB/c mouse in good health. The mouse strain carries the MHC haplotype H2-d. CDR3 loop: CASSDDGVRSGAETLYF. The part of the CDR3 DNA that was read is TGTGCCAGCAGTGATGACGGGGTGAGGAGCGGTGCAGAAACGCTGTAT.